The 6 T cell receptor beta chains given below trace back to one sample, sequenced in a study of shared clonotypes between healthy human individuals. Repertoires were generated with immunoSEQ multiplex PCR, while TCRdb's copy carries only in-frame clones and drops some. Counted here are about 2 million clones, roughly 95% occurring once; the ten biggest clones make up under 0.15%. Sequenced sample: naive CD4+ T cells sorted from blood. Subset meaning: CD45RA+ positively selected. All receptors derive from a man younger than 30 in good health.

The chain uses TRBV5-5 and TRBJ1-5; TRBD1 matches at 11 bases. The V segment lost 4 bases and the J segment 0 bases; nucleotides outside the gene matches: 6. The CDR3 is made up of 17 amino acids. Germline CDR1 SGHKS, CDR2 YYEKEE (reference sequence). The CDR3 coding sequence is TGTGCCAGCAGCCGGGGACAGGGGGTAAATAGCAATCAGCCCCAGCATTTT. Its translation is CASSRGQGVNSNQPQHF. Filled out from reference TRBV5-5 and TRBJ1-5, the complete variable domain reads DAGVTQSPTHLIKTRGQQVTLRCSPISGHKSVSWYQQVLGQGPQFIFQYYEKEERGRGNFPDRFSARQFPNYSSELNVNALLLGDSALYLCASSRGQGVNSNQPQHFGDGTRLSIL.

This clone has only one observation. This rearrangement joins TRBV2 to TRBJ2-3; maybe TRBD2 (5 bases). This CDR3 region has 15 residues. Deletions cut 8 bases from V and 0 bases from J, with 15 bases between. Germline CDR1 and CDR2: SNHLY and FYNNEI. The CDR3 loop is CASDSQRTSTDTQYF. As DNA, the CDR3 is TGTGCCAGCGACTCCCAGCGGACTAGCACAGATACGCAGTATTTT.

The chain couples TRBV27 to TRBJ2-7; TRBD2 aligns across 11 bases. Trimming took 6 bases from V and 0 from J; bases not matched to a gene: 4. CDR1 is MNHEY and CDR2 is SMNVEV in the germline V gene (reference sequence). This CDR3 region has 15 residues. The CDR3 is CASRVGTSGSYEQYF. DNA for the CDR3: TGTGCCAGCAGAGTTGGGACTAGCGGCTCCTACGAGCAGTACTTC.

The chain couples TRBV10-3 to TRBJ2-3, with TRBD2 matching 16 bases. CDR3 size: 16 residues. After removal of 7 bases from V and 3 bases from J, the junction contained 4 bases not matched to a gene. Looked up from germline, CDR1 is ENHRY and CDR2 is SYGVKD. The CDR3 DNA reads TGTGCCATCACTGGGACTAGCGGGAGGGGGACAGATACGCAGTATTTT. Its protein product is CAITGTSGRGTDTQYF.

The CDR3 protein is CASGTQGLVYEQYF. The CDR3 region has the DNA TGTGCTAGTGGTACACAGGGGTTGGTGTACGAGCAGTACTTC. V usage is TRBV12-5 and J usage is TRBJ2-7; 7 nucleotides agree with TRBD1. The germline V gene has CDR1 LGHNT and CDR2 FRNRAP. The J segment lost 4 bases and the V segment lost 5 bases, leaving 8 bases of the junction unmatched. This CDR3 comprises 14 residues.

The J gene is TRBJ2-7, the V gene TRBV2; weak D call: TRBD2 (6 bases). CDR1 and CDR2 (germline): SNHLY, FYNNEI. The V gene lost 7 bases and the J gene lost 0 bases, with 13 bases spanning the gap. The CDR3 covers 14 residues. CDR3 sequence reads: CASNIRGSSYEQYF. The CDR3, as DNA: TGTGCCAGCAATATTCGGGGGAGCTCCTACGAGCAGTACTTC.